Below, 13 T cell receptor beta chains from the same sample are listed, as sequenced in a study of T cells in Graves' hyperthyroidism and ophthalmopathy. Amplification of TCR beta CDR3 regions used RNA as the template. The HTBI primer set served for first-round RT-PCR of the TCR CDR3. TCRdb passed the multiplex PCR reads through MiXCR, listing each CDR3 protein once. In the table there are 250,000 to 300,000 distinct CDR3 sequences, approximately 13% of which are singletons. Sequencing was performed on blood. The receptor source for this set is a woman in her thirties or forties with Graves' hyperthyroidism.

This clonotype came up many times. The J gene is TRBJ2-7, the V gene TRBV20-1, with 9 bases fitting TRBD1. CDR1 DFQATT and CDR2 SNEGSKA come from the germline V gene (reference sequence). The length of the CDR3 is 16 residues. With 3 bases clipped from V and 0 bases from J, the junction kept 9 bases outside the gene matches. The CDR3 nucleotides are TGCAGTGCTAGCCGTGTCGGACAGGGGAGCTCCTACGAGCAGTACTTC. Its protein product is CSASRVGQGSSYEQYF.

This clonotype was seen ten or more times. The chain carries TRBV12-3 or TRBV12-4 and TRBJ1-4, with D possibly matching TRBD1 (5 bases). The CDR3 sequence is 14 residues long. The ends were cut back, 6 bases at V and 8 bases at J, with 16 bases in the middle. CDR3 in DNA: TGTGCCAGCAGCCGGCCCGGCGGGGCCGAAAAACTGTTTTTT. This encodes CASSRPGGAEKLFF.

This clonotype showed up many times. This CDR3 reads CSVEMGALNTEAFF. The CDR3 DNA follows: TGCAGCGTTGAAATGGGGGCGTTGAACACTGAAGCTTTCTTT. V usage is TRBV29-1 and J usage is TRBJ1-1, with a weak D call TRBD1 (6 bases). V was cut by 2 bases and J by 0 bases, with 10 bases left in between. CDR3 length equals 14 residues. Germline V gene data show CDR1 as SQVTM and CDR2 as ANQGSEA.

V and J are TRBV7-2 and TRBJ2-5, with 8 bases that match TRBD2. This CDR3 has 15 amino acids. With V trimmed by 5 bases and J by 7 bases, 12 bases remained unmatched. The germline V gene has CDR1 SGHTA and CDR2 FQGNSA. The CDR3 DNA reads TGTACCAGCAGCCCCGGAACTAGCGGTCCAGGGACCCAGTACTTC. This gives the protein CTSSPGTSGPGTQYF.

The rearrangement links TRBV20-1 to TRBJ2-7, with D possibly matching TRBD2 (6 bases). The V gene lost 6 bases and the J gene lost 3 bases, with 21 bases spanning the gap. The CDR3 consists of 15 residues. Germline V gene data show CDR1 as DFQATT and CDR2 as SNEGSKA (reference sequence). In DNA, the CDR3 is TGCAGTGCCGACTGGGGCACGGAGGGTCACTACGAGCAGTACTTC. Protein: CSADWGTEGHYEQYF.

This rearrangement joins TRBV7-2 to TRBJ2-5; D gene ambiguous. V was trimmed by 2 bases and J by 5 bases, leaving 6 bases between them. Germline loops: CDR1 SGHTA, CDR2 FQGNSA. This CDR3 region has 12 residues. This CDR3 reads CASSLLRETQYF. CDR3 nucleotides: TGTGCCAGCAGCTTATTGCGGGAGACCCAGTACTTC.

This clonotype appeared many times. The chain employs TRBV24-1 and TRBJ2-1; a weak D match, TRBD1 (6 bases). Germline loops: CDR1 KGHDR, CDR2 SFDVKD. This CDR3 has 15 amino acids. Trimming stripped 10 bases from V and 3 bases from J, with 18 bases between. The CDR3 loop reads CATKTGTQIYNEQFF. DNA of the CDR3: TGTGCCACTAAAACCGGGACACAAATCTACAATGAGCAGTTCTTC.

This clonotype was found a few times. A much larger clone sits a single nucleotide away, making a read error possible. V gene TRBV6-2 or TRBV6-3 combines with J gene TRBJ2-5, with 9 nucleotides matching TRBD1. The CDR3 covers 14 residues. Germline CDR1 MNHEY, CDR2 SVGEGT. With 5 bases clipped from V and 9 bases from J, the junction kept 10 bases outside the gene matches. The CDR3 nucleotides are TGTGCCAGCAGTAGACCGGACAGGGGTGAGGCCCAGTACTTC. It specifies CASSRPDRGEAQYF.

Ten or more counts support this clonotype. V and J are TRBV28 and TRBJ2-3, with TRBD1 matching 7 bases. CDR3 size: 14 residues. V lost 10 bases, J lost 6 bases, and 13 bases stayed unmatched. Germline V gene lookup returns CDR1 MDHEN and CDR2 SYDVKM. CDR3: CATQTGIRGDTQYF. The CDR3 DNA sequence: TGTGCCACCCAGACAGGGATCAGGGGGGATACGCAGTATTTT.

In its sample, this clonotype was seen a few times. This sequence joins TRBV20-1 and TRBJ2-7; 10 bases fit TRBD2. Trimming took 2 bases from V and 3 from J; bases not matched to a gene: 16. This CDR3 spans 18 amino acids. CDR1 is DFQATT and CDR2 is SNEGSKA in the germline V gene (reference sequence). The CDR3: CSARPNGLAGDGFYEQYF. The DNA of the CDR3 is TGCAGTGCTAGACCCAATGGGCTAGCGGGAGACGGTTTCTACGAGCAGTACTTC.

The sample holds many counts of this clonotype. The V call is TRBV7-3, the J call TRBJ2-3; D uncertain. With 2 bases removed from V and 6 bases from J, the gap between germline ends came to 12 bases. The CDR3 has 14 residues. Germline V gene data show CDR1 as SGHTA and CDR2 as FQGTGA. The DNA of the CDR3 is TGTGCCAGCAGCTTACTGGTTACGGCGGATACGCAGTATTTT. Translated, it gives CASSLLVTADTQYF.

This clonotype was recorded at least ten times. The rearrangement uses TRBV11-2 and TRBJ2-7, with D uncertain. Germline V gene sequence: CDR1 SGHAT, CDR2 FQNNGV. Trimming left V 4 bases short and J 3 bases short, with 16 bases between. This CDR3 spans 15 amino acids. CDR3 nucleotides: TGTGCCAGCAGCTCATTACGTGCCCATCACTACGAGCAGTACTTC. It translates to CASSSLRAHHYEQYF.

This clonotype was detected many times. The chain couples TRBV20-1 to TRBJ2-3; D gene unclear. Germline values: CDR1 DFQATT, CDR2 SNEGSKA (reference sequence). The V end was cut by 0 bases, the J end by 6 bases, with 4 bases between. The CDR3 sequence is 11 residues long. DNA for the CDR3: TGCAGTGCTAGAGAGCGGGATACGCAGTATTTT. Translating gives CSARERDTQYF.